Below, 2 T cell receptor beta chains from the same sample are listed, as sequenced in a study of somatic mutations in cytotoxic T cells in rheumatoid arthritis. Assay: immunoSEQ multiplex PCR; the TCRdb copy retains only in-frame clones and omits some. The sample yields about 20,000 clones, 70% to 90% seen once. What was sequenced was CD8+ T cells sorted from blood. Source of these receptors: a woman in her fifties or sixties in good health.

The chain combines TRBV4-3 with TRBJ2-2; D may match TRBD1 or TRBD2 (6 bases each). The CDR3 length is 15 residues. V shed 1 base and J shed 3 bases, with 9 bases lying between them. Germline CDR1 is LGHNA and CDR2 is YSLEER. Here the CDR3 reads CASSQGGAYTGELFF. The CDR3 coding sequence is TGCGCCAGCAGCCAAGGGGGGGCGTACACCGGGGAGCTGTTTTTT.

The chain combines TRBV19 with TRBJ1-2; TRBD1 agrees at 10 bases. CDR3 length: 14 residues. J was trimmed by 7 bases and V by 6 bases; bases with no gene match: 8. Germline CDR1 LNHDA, CDR2 SQIVND (reference sequence). The CDR3 loop reads CASSPGQGGFGYTF. The DNA for the CDR3 is TGTGCCAGTAGCCCTGGACAGGGGGGGTTTGGCTACACCTTC.